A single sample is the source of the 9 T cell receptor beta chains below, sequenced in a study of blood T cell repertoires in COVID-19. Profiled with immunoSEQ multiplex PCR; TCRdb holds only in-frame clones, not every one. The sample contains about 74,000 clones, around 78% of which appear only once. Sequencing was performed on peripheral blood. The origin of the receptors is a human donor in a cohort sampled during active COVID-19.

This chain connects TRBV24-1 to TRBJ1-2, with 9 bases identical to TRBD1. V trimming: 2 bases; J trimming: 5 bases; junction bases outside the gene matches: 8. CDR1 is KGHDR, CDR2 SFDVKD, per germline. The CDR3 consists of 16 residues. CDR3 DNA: TGTGCCACCAGTGATTCTGGGACAGGGCTCGCATATGGCTACACCTTC. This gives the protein CATSDSGTGLAYGYTF.

This CDR3 reads CASSQANSGRVADTQYF. CDR3 in DNA: TGCGCCAGCAGCCAAGCTAATAGCGGGAGGGTTGCAGATACGCAGTATTTT. The chain joins TRBV4-1 to TRBJ2-3, with 11 bases aligning to TRBD2. The V gene end was trimmed by 1 base and the J gene end by 4 bases; junction bases not matched to a gene: 7. The CDR3 is 17 residues long. Germline values: CDR1 MGHRA, CDR2 YSYEKL.

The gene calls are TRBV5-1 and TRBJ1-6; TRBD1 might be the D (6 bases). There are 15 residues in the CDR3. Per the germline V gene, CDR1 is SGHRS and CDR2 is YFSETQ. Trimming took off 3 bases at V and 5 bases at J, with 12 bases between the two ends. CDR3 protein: CASSSDSSNNSPLHF. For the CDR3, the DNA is TGCGCCAGCAGCTCGGACAGTTCAAATAATTCACCCCTCCACTTT. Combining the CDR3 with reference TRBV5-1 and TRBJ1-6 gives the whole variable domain KAGVTQTPRYLIKTRGQQVTLSCSPISGHRSVSWYQQTPGQGLQFLFEYFSETQRNKGNFPGRFSGRQFSNSRSEMNVSTLELGDSALYLCASSSDSSNNSPLHFGNGTRLTVT.

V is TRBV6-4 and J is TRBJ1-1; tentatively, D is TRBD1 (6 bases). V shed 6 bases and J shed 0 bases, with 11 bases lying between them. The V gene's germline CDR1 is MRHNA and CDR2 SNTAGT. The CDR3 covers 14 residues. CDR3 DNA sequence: TGTGCCAGCAGGCTGGACAGCATGAACACTGAAGCTTTCTTT. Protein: CASRLDSMNTEAFF.

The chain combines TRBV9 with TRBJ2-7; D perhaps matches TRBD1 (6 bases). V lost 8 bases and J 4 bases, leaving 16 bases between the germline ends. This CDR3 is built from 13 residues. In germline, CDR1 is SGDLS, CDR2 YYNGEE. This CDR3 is CASQQGPGYEQYF. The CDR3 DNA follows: TGTGCCAGTCAACAGGGTCCGGGGTACGAGCAGTACTTC.

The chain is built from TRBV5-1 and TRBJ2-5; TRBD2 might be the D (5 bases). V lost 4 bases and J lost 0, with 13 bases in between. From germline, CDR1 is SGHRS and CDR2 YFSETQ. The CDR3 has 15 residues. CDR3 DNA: TGCGCCAGCAGCCCGGGTCGGGGAAACCAAGAGACCCAGTACTTC. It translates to CASSPGRGNQETQYF. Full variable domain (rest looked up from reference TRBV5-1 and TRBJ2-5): KAGVTQTPRYLIKTRGQQVTLSCSPISGHRSVSWYQQTPGQGLQFLFEYFSETQRNKGNFPGRFSGRQFSNSRSEMNVSTLELGDSALYLCASSPGRGNQETQYFGPGTRLLVL.

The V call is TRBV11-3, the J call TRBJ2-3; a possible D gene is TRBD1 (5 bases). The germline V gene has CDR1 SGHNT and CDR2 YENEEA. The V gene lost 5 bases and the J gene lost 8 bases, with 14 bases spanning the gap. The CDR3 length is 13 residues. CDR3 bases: TGTGCCAGCAGCCCAGGGCCGTGGGGTACGCAGTATTTT. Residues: CASSPGPWGTQYF.

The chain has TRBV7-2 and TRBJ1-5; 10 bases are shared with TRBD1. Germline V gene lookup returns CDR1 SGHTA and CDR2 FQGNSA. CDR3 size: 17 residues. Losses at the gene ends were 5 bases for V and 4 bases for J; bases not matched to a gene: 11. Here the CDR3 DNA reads TGTGCCAGCAGCGTGGGCTCGACAGGGGGCGGGAATCAGCCCCAGCATTTT. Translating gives CASSVGSTGGGNQPQHF.

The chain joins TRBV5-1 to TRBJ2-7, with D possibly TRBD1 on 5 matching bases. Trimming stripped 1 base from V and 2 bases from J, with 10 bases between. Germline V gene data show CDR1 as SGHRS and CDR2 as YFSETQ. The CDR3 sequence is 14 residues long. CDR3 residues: CASSLQQGPYEQYF. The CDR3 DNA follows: TGCGCCAGCAGCTTGCAGCAGGGCCCCTACGAGCAGTACTTC.